This is a list of T cell receptor beta chains from one sample in a study of patients and donors after allogeneic stem cell transplantation. Each CDR3 protein gets one entry after TCRdb re-called the RT-PCR reads with MiXCR. The sample shows under 200,000 distinct CDR3 sequences, approximately 24% of them seen only once. Specimen: blood, either unsorted or a sorted T cell fraction (not recorded which). The receptors were sampled from a human donor who was either an allogeneic HSCT recipient or a stem cell or donor lymphocyte infusion donor (not recorded which). It is not recorded whose cells these are; they may come from a transplant donor. Both conserved end residues are part of each CDR3. D genes are given only for firm matches. Some rows mark clone size as missing; the rest say once, few, many or name a class of expanded clone.

abundance: .; v_gene: TRBV12-3/TRBV12-4; j_gene: TRBJ2-1; d_gene: TRBD1; CDR3aa: CASSSPGQGNEQFF; CDR3nt: TGTGCCAGCAGTTCCCCGGGACAGGGAAATGAGCAGTTCTTC
abundance: .; v_gene: TRBV29-1; j_gene: TRBJ1-1; d_gene: .; CDR3aa: CSVESRRQALNTEAFF; CDR3nt: TGCAGCGTTGAATCCCGCCGACAGGCGTTGAACACTGAAGCTTTCTTT
abundance: many; v_gene: TRBV7-3; j_gene: TRBJ1-4; d_gene: TRBD1; CDR3aa: CASSLNGGTGNEKLFF; CDR3nt: TGTGCCAGCAGCTTAAATGGCGGGACAGGCAATGAAAAACTGTTTTTT
abundance: .; v_gene: TRBV4-2; j_gene: TRBJ2-1; d_gene: .; CDR3aa: CASSQGSLEQFF; CDR3nt: TGTGCCAGCAGCCAAGGGAGCTTGGAGCAGTTCTTC
abundance: few; v_gene: TRBV5-1; j_gene: TRBJ1-2; d_gene: TRBD1; CDR3aa: CASSIRTGVPPHGYTF; CDR3nt: TGCGCCAGCAGCATCCGGACAGGGGTCCCCCCTCATGGCTACACCTTC
abundance: .; v_gene: TRBV18; j_gene: TRBJ2-5; d_gene: .; CDR3aa: CASSPTARQETQYF; CDR3nt: TGTGCCAGCTCACCGACAGCACGACAAGAGACCCAGTACTTC
abundance: .; v_gene: TRBV12-3/TRBV12-4; j_gene: TRBJ1-5; d_gene: TRBD1; CDR3aa: CASSRHTRRDRVQPQHF; CDR3nt: TGTGCCAGCAGTCGACACACTCGAAGGGACAGGGTACAGCCCCAGCATTTT
abundance: few; v_gene: TRBV6-6; j_gene: TRBJ2-7; d_gene: TRBD2; CDR3aa: CASNSPLAVHTYEQYF; CDR3nt: TGTGCCAGCAACTCCCCTCTAGCGGTCCATACCTACGAGCAGTACTTC
abundance: .; v_gene: TRBV7-2; j_gene: TRBJ1-4; d_gene: TRBD1; CDR3aa: CASSARQGRNEKLFF; CDR3nt: TGTGCCAGCAGCGCCCGACAGGGAAGGAATGAAAAACTGTTTTTT
abundance: .; v_gene: TRBV6-5; j_gene: TRBJ2-4; d_gene: .; CDR3aa: CASSASTAKAKNIQYF; CDR3nt: TGTGCCAGCAGCGCTTCTACCGCCAAAGCCAAAAACATTCAGTACTTC
abundance: few; v_gene: TRBV5-1; j_gene: TRBJ1-1; d_gene: .; CDR3aa: CASLGTANTEAFF; CDR3nt: TGCGCCAGTCTAGGGACGGCGAACACTGAAGCTTTCTTT
abundance: many; v_gene: TRBV7-2; j_gene: TRBJ1-2; d_gene: TRBD1; CDR3aa: CASSRTGQAGNYGYTF; CDR3nt: TGTGCCAGCAGCCGGACCGGACAGGCCGGAAACTATGGCTACACCTTC
abundance: .; v_gene: TRBV7-9; j_gene: TRBJ2-7; d_gene: TRBD1; CDR3aa: CASSLRGRINEQYF; CDR3nt: TGTGCCAGCAGCTTAAGGGGGCGCATCAACGAGCAGTACTTC
abundance: few; v_gene: TRBV9; j_gene: TRBJ2-1; d_gene: TRBD1; CDR3aa: CASSLDRGGYNEQFF; CDR3nt: TGTGCCAGCAGCCTAGACAGGGGTGGATACAATGAGCAGTTCTTC
abundance: once; v_gene: TRBV29-1; j_gene: TRBJ2-1; d_gene: .; CDR3aa: CSVEGASYNEQFF; CDR3nt: TGCAGCGTTGAGGGTGCCTCCTACAATGAGCAGTTCTTC
abundance: .; v_gene: TRBV19; j_gene: TRBJ1-1; d_gene: TRBD1; CDR3aa: CATGQGGRNEAFF; CDR3nt: TGTGCCACTGGTCAAGGGGGCAGAAATGAAGCTTTCTTT
abundance: many; v_gene: TRBV5-1; j_gene: TRBJ1-3; d_gene: .; CDR3aa: CASSPNRDAGNTIYF; CDR3nt: TGCGCCAGCAGCCCGAACAGGGACGCTGGAAACACCATATATTTT
abundance: .; v_gene: TRBV6-5; j_gene: TRBJ2-2; d_gene: TRBD2; CDR3aa: CASSDQRGAGGELFF; CDR3nt: TGTGCCAGCAGTGACCAGCGGGGGGCTGGCGGGGAGCTGTTTTTT
abundance: .; v_gene: TRBV5-1; j_gene: TRBJ2-7; d_gene: TRBD1; CDR3aa: CASKLRRQGDYEQYF; CDR3nt: TGCGCCAGCAAGTTGAGACGACAGGGGGACTACGAGCAGTACTTC
abundance: many; v_gene: TRBV12-3/TRBV12-4; j_gene: TRBJ1-3; d_gene: .; CDR3aa: CASSFLGKIGNTIYF; CDR3nt: TGTGCCAGCAGTTTTCTCGGGAAGATTGGAAACACCATATATTTT
abundance: many; v_gene: TRBV3-1; j_gene: TRBJ1-2; d_gene: .; CDR3aa: CASSQVSGPHGYTF; CDR3nt: TGTGCCAGCAGCCAAGTTTCAGGGCCCCATGGCTACACCTTC
abundance: few; v_gene: TRBV5-1; j_gene: TRBJ1-1; d_gene: TRBD1; CDR3aa: CASSLDQGALTEAFF; CDR3nt: TGCGCCAGCAGCTTGGATCAGGGGGCGCTGACTGAAGCTTTCTTT
abundance: .; v_gene: TRBV20-1; j_gene: TRBJ2-4; d_gene: .; CDR3aa: CRERQAGAKNIQYF; CDR3nt: TGCAGGGAAAGACAGGCGGGAGCCAAAAACATTCAGTACTTC
abundance: .; v_gene: TRBV20-1; j_gene: TRBJ2-3; d_gene: .; CDR3aa: CSARAGGAIDTQYF; CDR3nt: TGCAGTGCTAGAGCTGGGGGGGCAATAGATACGCAGTATTTT
abundance: many; v_gene: TRBV5-1; j_gene: TRBJ1-2; d_gene: .; CDR3aa: CASSFSPGNYGYTF; CDR3nt: TGCGCCAGCAGCTTTTCCCCGGGGAACTATGGCTACACCTTC
abundance: few; v_gene: TRBV10-3; j_gene: TRBJ1-4; d_gene: .; CDR3aa: CATGRGTNEKLFF; CDR3nt: TGTGCCACCGGGAGGGGAACTAATGAAAAACTGTTTTTT